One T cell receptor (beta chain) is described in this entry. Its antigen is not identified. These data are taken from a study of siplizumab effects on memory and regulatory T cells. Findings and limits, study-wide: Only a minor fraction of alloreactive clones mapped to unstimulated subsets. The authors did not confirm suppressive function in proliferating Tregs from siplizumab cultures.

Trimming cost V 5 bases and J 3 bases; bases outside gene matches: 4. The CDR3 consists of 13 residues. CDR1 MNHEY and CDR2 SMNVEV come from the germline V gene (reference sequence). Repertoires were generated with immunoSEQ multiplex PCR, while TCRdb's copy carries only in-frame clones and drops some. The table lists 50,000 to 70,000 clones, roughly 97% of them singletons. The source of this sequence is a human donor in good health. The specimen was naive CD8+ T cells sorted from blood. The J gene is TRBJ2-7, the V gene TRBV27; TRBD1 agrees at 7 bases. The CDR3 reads CASSQTGNYEQYF. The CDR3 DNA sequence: TGTGCCAGCAGTCAGACAGGGAACTACGAGCAGTACTTC.